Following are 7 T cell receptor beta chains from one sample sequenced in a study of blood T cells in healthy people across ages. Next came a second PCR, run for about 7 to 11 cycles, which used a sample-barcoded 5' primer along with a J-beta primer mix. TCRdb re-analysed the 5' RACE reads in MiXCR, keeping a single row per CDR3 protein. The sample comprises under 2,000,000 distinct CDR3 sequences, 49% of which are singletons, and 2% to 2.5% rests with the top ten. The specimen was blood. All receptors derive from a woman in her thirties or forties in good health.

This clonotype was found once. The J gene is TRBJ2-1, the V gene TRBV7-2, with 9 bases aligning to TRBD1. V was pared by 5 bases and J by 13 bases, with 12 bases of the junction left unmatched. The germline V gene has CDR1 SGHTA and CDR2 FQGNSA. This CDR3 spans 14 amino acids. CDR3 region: CASSPPRGGQGQFF. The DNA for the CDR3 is TGTGCCAGCAGCCCCCCCCGTGGGGGACAGGGCCAGTTCTTC.

The CDR3 DNA reads as TGTGCCAGCTCACCACAACTAGCGGGGGACGAGCAGTACTTC. This encodes CASSPQLAGDEQYF. J is TRBJ2-1 and V is TRBV18, with TRBD2 matching over 11 bases. The J call is in doubt because the DNA end fits TRBJ2-7 better. The V gene's germline CDR1 is KGHSH and CDR2 LQKENI. This CDR3 has 14 residues.

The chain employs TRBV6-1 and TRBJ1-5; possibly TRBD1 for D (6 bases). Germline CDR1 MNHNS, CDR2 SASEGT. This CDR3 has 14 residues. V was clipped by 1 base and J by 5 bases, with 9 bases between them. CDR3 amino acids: CASSEGRGYQPQHF. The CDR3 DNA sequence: TGTGCCAGCAGTGAAGGGAGGGGGTATCAGCCCCAGCATTTT.

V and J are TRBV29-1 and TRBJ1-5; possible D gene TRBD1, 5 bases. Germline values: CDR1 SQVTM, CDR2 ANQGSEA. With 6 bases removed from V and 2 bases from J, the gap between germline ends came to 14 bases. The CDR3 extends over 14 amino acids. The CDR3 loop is CSVKNKGGNQPQHF. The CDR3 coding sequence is TGCAGCGTAAAAAACAAAGGGGGCAATCAGCCCCAGCATTTT. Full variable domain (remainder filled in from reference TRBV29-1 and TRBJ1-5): SAVISQKPSRDICQRGTSLTIQCQVDSQVTMMFWYRQQPGQSLTLIATANQGSEATYESGFVIDKFPISRPNLTFSTLTVSNMSPEDSSIYLCSVKNKGGNQPQHFGDGTRLSIL.

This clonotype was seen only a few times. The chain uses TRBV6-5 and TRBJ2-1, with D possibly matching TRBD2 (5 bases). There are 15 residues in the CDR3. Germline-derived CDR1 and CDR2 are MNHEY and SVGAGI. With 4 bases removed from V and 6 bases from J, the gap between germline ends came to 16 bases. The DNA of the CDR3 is TGTGCCAGCAGTTGGGGAAGTCTAGCCCGCAATGAGCAGTTCTTC. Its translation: CASSWGSLARNEQFF.

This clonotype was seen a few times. CDR3 nucleotides: TGTGCCAGCAACCTGGACTACAATGAGCAGTTCTTC. Protein: CASNLDYNEQFF. The chain has TRBV12-3 or TRBV12-4 and TRBJ2-1, with D unclear. This CDR3 spans 12 amino acids. V shed 7 bases and J shed 3 bases, with 7 bases lying between them.

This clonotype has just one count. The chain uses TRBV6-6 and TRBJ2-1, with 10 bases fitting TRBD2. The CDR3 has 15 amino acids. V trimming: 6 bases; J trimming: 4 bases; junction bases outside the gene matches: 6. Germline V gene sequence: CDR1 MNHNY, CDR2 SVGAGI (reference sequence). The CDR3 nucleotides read TGTGCCAGCAGCTATAGCGGGAGGACTTACAATGAGCAGTTCTTC. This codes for CASSYSGRTYNEQFF.